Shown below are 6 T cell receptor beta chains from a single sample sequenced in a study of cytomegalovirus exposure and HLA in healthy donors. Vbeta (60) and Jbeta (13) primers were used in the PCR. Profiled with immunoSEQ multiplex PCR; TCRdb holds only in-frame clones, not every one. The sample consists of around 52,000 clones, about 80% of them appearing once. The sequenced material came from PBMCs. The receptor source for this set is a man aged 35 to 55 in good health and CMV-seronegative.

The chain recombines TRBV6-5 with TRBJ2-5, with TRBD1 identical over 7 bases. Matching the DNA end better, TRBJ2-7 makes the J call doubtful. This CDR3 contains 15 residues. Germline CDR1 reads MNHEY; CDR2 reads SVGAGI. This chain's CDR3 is CASSYSTTGVSEQYF. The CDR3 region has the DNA TGTGCCAGCAGTTACTCGACTACAGGGGTGAGCGAGCAGTACTTC.

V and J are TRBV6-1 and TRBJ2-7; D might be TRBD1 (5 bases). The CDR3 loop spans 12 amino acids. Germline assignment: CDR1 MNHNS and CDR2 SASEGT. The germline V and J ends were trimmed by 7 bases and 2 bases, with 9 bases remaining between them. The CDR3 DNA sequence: TGTGCCAGCAAGCAGGGCCCCTACGAGCAGTACTTC. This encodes CASKQGPYEQYF.

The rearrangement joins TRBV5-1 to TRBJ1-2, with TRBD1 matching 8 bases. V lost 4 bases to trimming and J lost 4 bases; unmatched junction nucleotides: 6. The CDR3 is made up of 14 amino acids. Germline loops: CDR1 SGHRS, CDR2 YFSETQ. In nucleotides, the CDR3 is TGCGCCAGCAGCAGCGGACAGGGTGGCTATGGCTACACCTTC. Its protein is CASSSGQGGYGYTF. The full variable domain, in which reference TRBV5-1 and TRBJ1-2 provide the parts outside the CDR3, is KAGVTQTPRYLIKTRGQQVTLSCSPISGHRSVSWYQQTPGQGLQFLFEYFSETQRNKGNFPGRFSGRQFSNSRSEMNVSTLELGDSALYLCASSSGQGGYGYTFGSGTRLTVV.

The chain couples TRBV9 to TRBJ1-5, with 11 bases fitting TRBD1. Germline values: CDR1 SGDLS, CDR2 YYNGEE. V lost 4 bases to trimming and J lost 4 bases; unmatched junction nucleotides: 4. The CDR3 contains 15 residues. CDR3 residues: CASSLGQGDNQPQHF. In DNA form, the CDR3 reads TGTGCCAGCAGCTTGGGACAGGGGGATAATCAGCCCCAGCATTTT.

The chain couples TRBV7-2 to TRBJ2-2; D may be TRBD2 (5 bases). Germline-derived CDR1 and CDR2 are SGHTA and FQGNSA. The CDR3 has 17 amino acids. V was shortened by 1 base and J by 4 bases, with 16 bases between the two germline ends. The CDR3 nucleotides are TGTGCCAGCAGCTTAGGTCTACCAGGAGGTCCCACCGGGGAGCTGTTTTTT. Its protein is CASSLGLPGGPTGELFF.

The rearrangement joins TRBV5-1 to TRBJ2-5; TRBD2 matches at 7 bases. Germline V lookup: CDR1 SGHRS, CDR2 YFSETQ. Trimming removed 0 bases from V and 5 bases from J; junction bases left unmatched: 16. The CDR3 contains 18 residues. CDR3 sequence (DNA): TGCGCCAGCAGCTTGGCCACCCGGCTAGCGGATGCATGGGAGACCCAGTACTTC. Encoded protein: CASSLATRLADAWETQYF.